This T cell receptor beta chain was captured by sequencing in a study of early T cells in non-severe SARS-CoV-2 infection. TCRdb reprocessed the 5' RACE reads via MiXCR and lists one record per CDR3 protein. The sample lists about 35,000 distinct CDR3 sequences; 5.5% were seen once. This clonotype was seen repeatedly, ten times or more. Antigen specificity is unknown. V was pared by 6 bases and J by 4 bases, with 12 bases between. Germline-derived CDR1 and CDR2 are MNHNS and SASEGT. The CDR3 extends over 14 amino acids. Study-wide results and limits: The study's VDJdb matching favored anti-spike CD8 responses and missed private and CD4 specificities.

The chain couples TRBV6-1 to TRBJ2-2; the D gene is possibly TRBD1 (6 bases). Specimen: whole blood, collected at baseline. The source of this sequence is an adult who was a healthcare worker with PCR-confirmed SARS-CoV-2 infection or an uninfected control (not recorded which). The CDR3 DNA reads TGTGCCAGCAGGTTCGGACAGATCACCGGGGAGCTGTTTTTT. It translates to CASRFGQITGELFF.